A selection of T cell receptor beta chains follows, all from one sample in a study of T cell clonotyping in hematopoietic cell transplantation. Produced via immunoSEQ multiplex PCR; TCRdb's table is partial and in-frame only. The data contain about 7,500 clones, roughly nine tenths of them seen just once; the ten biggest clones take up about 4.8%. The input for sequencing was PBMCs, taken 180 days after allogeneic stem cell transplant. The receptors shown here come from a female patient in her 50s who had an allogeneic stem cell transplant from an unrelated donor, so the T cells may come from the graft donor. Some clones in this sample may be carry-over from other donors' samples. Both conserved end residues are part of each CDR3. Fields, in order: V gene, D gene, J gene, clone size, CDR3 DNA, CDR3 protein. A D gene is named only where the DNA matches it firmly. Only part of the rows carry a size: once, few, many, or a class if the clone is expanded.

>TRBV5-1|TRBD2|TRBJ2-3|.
TGCGCCTCGTCCCGGGAGGGCCCCGATACGCAGTATTTT
CASSREGPDTQYF
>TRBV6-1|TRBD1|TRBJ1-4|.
TGTGCCAGCATTTCGACAGGGGATAGTGAAAAACTGTTTTTT
CASISTGDSEKLFF
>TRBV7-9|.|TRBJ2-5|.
TGTGCCAGCAGCTTGTTAACAGGCTCGCCGGGGACCCAGTACTTC
CASSLLTGSPGTQYF
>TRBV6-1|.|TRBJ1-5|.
TGTGCCAGCAGTAGGGACACAAATCAGCCCCAGCATTTT
CASSRDTNQPQHF
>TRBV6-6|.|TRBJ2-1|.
TGTGCCAGCAGTACGGGGCCCGGATCATACAATGAGCAGTTCTTC
CASSTGPGSYNEQFF
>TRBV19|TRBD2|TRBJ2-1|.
TGTGCCAGTAGTAAACAGGGAGGATTTGCGGGAGGGCCTCGGTTGAGTGAGCAGTTCTTC
CASSKQGGFAGGPRLSEQFF
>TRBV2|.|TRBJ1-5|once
TGTGCCAGCAGTCCCTCGGCGGTGAATCAGCCCCAGCATTTT
CASSPSAVNQPQHF
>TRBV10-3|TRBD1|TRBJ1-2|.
TGTGCCATCAGTGATTCCTGGGACAGCTATGGCTACACCTTC
CAISDSWDSYGYTF
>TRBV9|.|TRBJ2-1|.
TGTGCCAGCAGCGGAGAAACAAATGATTTTTACAATGAGCAGTTCTTC
CASSGETNDFYNEQFF
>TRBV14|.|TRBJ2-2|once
TGTGCCAGCAGCCAATTTTGGGGGACCGGGGAGCTGTTTTTT
CASSQFWGTGELFF
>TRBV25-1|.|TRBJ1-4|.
TGTGCCAGCAGTGAGAACAGGGTAGCTAATGAAAAACTGTTTTTT
CASSENRVANEKLFF
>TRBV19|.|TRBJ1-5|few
TGTGCCACCGGTGGGCCGAGGGGAGGTCAGCCCCAGCATTTT
CATGGPRGGQPQHF
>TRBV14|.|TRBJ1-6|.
TGTGCCAGCAGCCAAGGAGGGGGCTCCTATAATTCACCCCTCCACTTT
CASSQGGGSYNSPLHF
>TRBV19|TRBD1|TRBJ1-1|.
TGTGCCATTCGCCGCCGGGACAGAGGGTCTGAAGCTTTCTTT
CAIRRRDRGSEAFF
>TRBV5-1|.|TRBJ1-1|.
TGCGCCAGCAGCTTGGGGGACCGGTCCACTGAAGCTTTCTTT
CASSLGDRSTEAFF
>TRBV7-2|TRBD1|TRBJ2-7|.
TGTGCCAGCAGCCCCGACAGGGGCGGCGAGCAGTACTTC
CASSPDRGGEQYF
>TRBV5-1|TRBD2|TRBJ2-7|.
TGCGCCAGCAGCCCGCGATTAGCGGGAAGCTCCTACGAGCAGTACTTC
CASSPRLAGSSYEQYF
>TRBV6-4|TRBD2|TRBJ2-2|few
TGTGCCAGCAGTGAACTAGCGGGGGGTAACACCGGGGAGCTGTTTTTT
CASSELAGGNTGELFF
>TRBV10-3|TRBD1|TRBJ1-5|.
TGTGCCATCAGTGAGGCTGTGACAGGGGGCCTCGGAGGTCAGCCCCAGCATTTT
CAISEAVTGGLGGQPQHF
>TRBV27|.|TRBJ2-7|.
TGTGCCAGCAGTTTATACTCTAGTGGGTCCTACGAGCAGTACTTC
CASSLYSSGSYEQYF
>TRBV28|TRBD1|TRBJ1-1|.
TGTGCCAGCAGACCCGGACAGGCAAACACTGAAGCTTTCTTT
CASRPGQANTEAFF
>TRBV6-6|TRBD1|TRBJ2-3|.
TGTGCCAGCACTCTTACGGGGACAGTCACAGATACGCAGTATTTT
CASTLTGTVTDTQYF
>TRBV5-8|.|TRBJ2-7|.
TGTGCCAGCACCCCGGGACCTAAGGATTACTCCTACGAGCAGTACTTC
CASTPGPKDYSYEQYF
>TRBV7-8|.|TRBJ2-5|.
TGTGCCAGCAGCTTAGCAGGAGCCCGGGAGACCCAGTACTTC
CASSLAGARETQYF
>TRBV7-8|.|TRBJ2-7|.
TGTGCCAGCAGCTTATCCCTCGACGCCGAGCAGTACTTC
CASSLSLDAEQYF
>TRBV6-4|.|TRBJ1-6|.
TGTGCCAGCAGTGACTTGGGGGTTGATTCACCCCTCCACTTT
CASSDLGVDSPLHF
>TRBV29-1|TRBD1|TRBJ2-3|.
TGCAGCGCCGATGGAGGGCAGGGGGCCACGGATACGCAGTATTTT
CSADGGQGATDTQYF
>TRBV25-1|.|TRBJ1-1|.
TGTGCCAGCAGTTTCATCGCTGAAGCTTTCTTT
CASSFIAEAFF
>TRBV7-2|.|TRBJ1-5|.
TGTGCCAGCAGCCGCAGGGACAATCAGCCCCAGCATTTT
CASSRRDNQPQHF
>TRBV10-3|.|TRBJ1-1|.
TGTGCCATCAGTGAGTCGGGTGACAGGACGAACACTGAAGCTTTCTTT
CAISESGDRTNTEAFF
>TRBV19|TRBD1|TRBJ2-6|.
TGTGCCAGTAGTGCCCGGACAGGAAGCTCTGGGGCCAACGTCCTGACTTTC
CASSARTGSSGANVLTF
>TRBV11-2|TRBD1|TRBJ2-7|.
TGTGCCAGCAGCTTAGTGGGGACAGGGTACGAGCAGTACTTC
CASSLVGTGYEQYF
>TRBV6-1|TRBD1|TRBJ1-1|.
TGTGCCAGCAGTTTAGACAGGGTGGACACTGAAGCTTTCTTT
CASSLDRVDTEAFF
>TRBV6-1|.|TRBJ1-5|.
TGTGCCAGCACAGGATTTAGCAATCAGCCCCAGCATTTT
CASTGFSNQPQHF
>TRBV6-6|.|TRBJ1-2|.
TGTGCCAGCAGTTCCCCCGGACAGCCCTATGGCTACACCTTC
CASSSPGQPYGYTF
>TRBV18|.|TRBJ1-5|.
TGTGCCAGCTCACCCTCACCCCCATCTCAGCCCCAGCATTTT
CASSPSPPSQPQHF
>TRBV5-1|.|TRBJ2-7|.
TGCGCCAGCAGCCTGACAGCGACCTACGAGCAGTACTTC
CASSLTATYEQYF
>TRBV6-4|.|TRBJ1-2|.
TGTGCCAGCAGTGATGAGGGAGTGGGTGGCTACACCTTC
CASSDEGVGGYTF
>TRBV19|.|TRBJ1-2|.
TGTGCCAGTAGTATCTCGGACACTTCCTATGGCTACACCTTC
CASSISDTSYGYTF
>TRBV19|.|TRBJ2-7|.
TGTGCCAGTAGTTACTCAATCGGGGGCTACTCCTACGAGCAGTACTTC
CASSYSIGGYSYEQYF
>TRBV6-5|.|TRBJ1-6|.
TGTGCCAGCAGTTACCGCGTGAATTCACCCCTCCACTTT
CASSYRVNSPLHF
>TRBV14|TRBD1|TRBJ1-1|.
TGTGCCAGCAGCCATTCCGGGACAGGGAACACTGAAGCTTTCTTT
CASSHSGTGNTEAFF